Each of the 10 T cell receptor beta chains below was sequenced from the same sample in a study of shared clonotypes between healthy human individuals. Using immunoSEQ multiplex PCR, the repertoire was profiled, and TCRdb retains in-frame clones only, with some absent. The table has around 500,000 clones, about 80% seen once. Sequenced input: PBMCs. The receptors derive from a middle-aged woman in good health. Some clones in this sample may be carry-over from other donors' samples.

This clone is a singleton in its sample. The J gene is TRBJ2-5, the V gene TRBV12-2; TRBD1 is taken as the D call from the table, unchecked against the DNA. TRBV12-2 is noted as a pseudogene. There are 14 residues in the CDR3. This CDR3 is CASRLPTVRETQYF. Here the CDR3 DNA reads TGTGCAAGTCGCTTACCGACAGTCCGAGAGACCCAGTACTTC.

This clone is a singleton in its sample. The DNA of the CDR3 is TGTGCCAGCAGCTATGGGACACCGAGGACTGAAGCTTTCTTT. It encodes CASSYGTPRTEAFF. This chain uses TRBV7-2 with TRBJ1-1; tentatively, D is TRBD1 (6 bases). The CDR3 contains 14 residues. V shed 4 bases and J shed 5 bases, with 14 bases lying between them. CDR1 and CDR2 from the germline V gene are SGHTA and FQGNSA.

J is TRBJ1-5 and V is TRBV30; D call uncertain. This CDR3 spans 13 amino acids. Germline CDR1 and CDR2: GTSNPN and SVGIG (reference sequence). Trimming cost V 2 bases and J 5 bases, with 10 bases left between them. The CDR3 reads CAWSPSADQPQHF. DNA for the CDR3: TGTGCCTGGAGTCCCTCCGCGGATCAGCCCCAGCATTTT.

The chain employs TRBV28 and TRBJ2-7; D is unclear. The germline V and J ends were trimmed by 2 bases and 2 bases, with 7 bases remaining between them. Germline CDR1 and CDR2: MDHEN and SYDVKM. The CDR3 sequence is 13 residues long. CDR3 residues: CASSLRFTYEQYF. In DNA, the CDR3 is TGTGCCAGCAGTTTAAGGTTCACCTACGAGCAGTACTTC.

CDR3 residues: CASSQDGGDRTYEQYF. DNA for the CDR3: TGTGCCAGCAGCCAAGATGGGGGAGACAGGACCTACGAGCAGTACTTC. The V gene is TRBV4-2, the J gene TRBJ2-5; D is perhaps TRBD1 (6 bases). The J call is in doubt because the DNA end fits TRBJ2-7 better. The CDR3 spans 16 residues. CDR1 and CDR2 (germline): LGHNA, YNFKEQ.

In this sample, this clone turned up a few times. The CDR3 bases are TGCAGCGTTGAAAGCACAGTCAACACTGAAGCTTTCTTT. It specifies CSVESTVNTEAFF. This sequence joins TRBV29-1 and TRBJ1-1; D gene unclear. The CDR3 contains 13 residues. Germline assignment: CDR1 SQVTM and CDR2 ANQGSEA. The V and J ends lost 2 bases and 2 bases respectively, with 9 bases between them.

DNA for the CDR3: TGTGCCAGCAGAGGACAGTTGCACCCGAGCTATGGCTACACCTTC. Encoded protein: CASRGQLHPSYGYTF. The chain uses TRBV6-5 and TRBJ1-2; perhaps TRBD1 as D (6 bases). The CDR3 runs to 15 residues. V lost 6 bases to trimming and J lost 4 bases, with 18 bases between them. Germline V CDR1 and CDR2: MNHEY, SVGAGI.

V usage is TRBV4-1 and J usage is TRBJ2-7; no definite D call. Germline V gene sequence: CDR1 MGHRA, CDR2 YSYEKL. Trimming stripped 1 base from V and 3 bases from J, with 7 bases between. The CDR3 has 13 amino acids. CDR3 loop: CASSQGGHYEQYF. The CDR3 nucleotides are TGCGCCAGCAGCCAAGGTGGGCACTACGAGCAGTACTTC.

This clone occurred once. The sample has other DNA sequences that encode this CDR3 too. The chain has TRBV30 and TRBJ2-2; D is ambiguous. V lost 0 bases to trimming and J lost 6 bases, with 8 bases between them. CDR3 length: 13 residues. The germline CDR1 and CDR2 sequences are GTSNPN and SVGIG (reference sequence). DNA for the CDR3: TGTGCCTGGAGTGTAGTGGGTTCCGGGGAGCTGTTTTTT. Encoded protein: CAWSVVGSGELFF.

The V call is TRBV11-2, the J call TRBJ2-1; 12 bases agree with TRBD2. The V gene end was trimmed by 1 base and the J gene end by 9 bases; junction bases not matched to a gene: 1. This CDR3 is 14 amino acids long. Looked up from germline, CDR1 is SGHAT and CDR2 is FQNNGV. This CDR3 is CASSLASGRAEQFF. The CDR3 DNA reads as TGTGCCAGCAGCTTAGCTAGCGGGAGGGCTGAGCAGTTCTTC.